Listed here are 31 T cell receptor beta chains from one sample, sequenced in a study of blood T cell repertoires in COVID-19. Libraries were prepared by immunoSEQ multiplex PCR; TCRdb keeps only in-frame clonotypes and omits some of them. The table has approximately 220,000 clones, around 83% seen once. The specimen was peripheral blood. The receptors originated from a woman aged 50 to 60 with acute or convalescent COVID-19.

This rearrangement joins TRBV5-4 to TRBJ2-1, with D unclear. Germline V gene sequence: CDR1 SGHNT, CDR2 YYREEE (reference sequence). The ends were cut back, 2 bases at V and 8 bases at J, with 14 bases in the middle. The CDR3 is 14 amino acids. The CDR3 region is CASSFLNASDEQFF. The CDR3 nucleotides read TGTGCCAGCAGCTTTTTGAACGCCAGCGATGAGCAGTTCTTC.

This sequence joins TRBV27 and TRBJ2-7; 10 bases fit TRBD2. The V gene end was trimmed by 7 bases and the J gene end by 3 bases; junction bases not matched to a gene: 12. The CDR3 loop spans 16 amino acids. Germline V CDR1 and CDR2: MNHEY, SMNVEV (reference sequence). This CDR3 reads CASTSVAAGGFYEQYF. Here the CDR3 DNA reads TGTGCCAGCACCTCCGTGGCAGCGGGAGGGTTCTACGAGCAGTACTTC.

CDR3 loop: CASSQGTSGSNEQFF. DNA of the CDR3: TGTGCCAGCAGCCAAGGGACTAGCGGGAGCAATGAGCAGTTCTTC. The gene calls are TRBV3-1 (or the pseudogene TRBV3-2) and TRBJ2-1, with 13 bases lining up with TRBD2. J lost 6 bases, V lost 1 base, and 0 bases had no gene match. Per the germline V gene, CDR1 is LGHDT and CDR2 is YNNKEL (reference sequence). This CDR3 comprises 15 residues.

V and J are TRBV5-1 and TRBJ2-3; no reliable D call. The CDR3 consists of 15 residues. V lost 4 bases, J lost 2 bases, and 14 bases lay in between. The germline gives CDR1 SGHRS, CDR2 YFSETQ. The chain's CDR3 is CASSLTGQNTDTQYF. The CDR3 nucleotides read TGCGCCAGCAGCCTTACTGGGCAGAACACAGATACGCAGTATTTT.

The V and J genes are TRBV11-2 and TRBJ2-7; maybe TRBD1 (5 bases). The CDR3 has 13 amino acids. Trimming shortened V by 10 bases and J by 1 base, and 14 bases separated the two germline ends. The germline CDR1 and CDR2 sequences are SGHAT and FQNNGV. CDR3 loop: CATEPDSSYEQYF. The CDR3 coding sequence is TGTGCCACCGAACCCGACAGTTCCTACGAGCAGTACTTC. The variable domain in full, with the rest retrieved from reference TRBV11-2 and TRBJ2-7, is EAGVAQSPRYKIIEKRQSVAFWCNPISGHATLYWYQQILGQGPKLLIQFQNNGVVDDSQLPKDRFSAERLKGVDSTLKIQPAKLEDSAVYLCATEPDSSYEQYFGPGTRLTVT.

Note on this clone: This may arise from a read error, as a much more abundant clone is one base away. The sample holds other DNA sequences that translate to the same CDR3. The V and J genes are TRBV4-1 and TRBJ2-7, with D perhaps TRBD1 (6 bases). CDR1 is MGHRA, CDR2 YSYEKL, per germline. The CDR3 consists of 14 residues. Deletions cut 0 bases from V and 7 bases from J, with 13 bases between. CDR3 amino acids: CASSQDLRGWEQYF. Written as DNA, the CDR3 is TGCGCCAGCAGCCAAGATCTAAGGGGGTGGGAGCAGTACTTC.

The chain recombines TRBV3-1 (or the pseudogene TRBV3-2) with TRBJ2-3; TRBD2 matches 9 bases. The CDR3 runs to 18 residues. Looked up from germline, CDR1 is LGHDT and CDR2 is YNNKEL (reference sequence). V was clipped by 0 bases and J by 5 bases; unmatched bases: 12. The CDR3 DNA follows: TGTGCCAGCAGCCAAGATAGGACTAGCGCTACTTTTATAGATACGCAGTATTTT. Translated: CASSQDRTSATFIDTQYF.

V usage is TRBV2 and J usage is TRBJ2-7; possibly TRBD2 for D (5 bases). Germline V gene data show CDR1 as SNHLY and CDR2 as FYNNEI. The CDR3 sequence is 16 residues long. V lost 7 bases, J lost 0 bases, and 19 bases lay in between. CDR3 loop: CASTQASAVSSYEQYF. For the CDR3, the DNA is TGTGCCAGCACTCAGGCGTCAGCGGTGAGCTCCTACGAGCAGTACTTC. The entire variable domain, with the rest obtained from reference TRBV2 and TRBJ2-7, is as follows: EPEVTQTPSHQVTQMGQEVILRCVPISNHLYFYWYRQILGQKVEFLVSFYNNEISEKSEIFDDQFSVERPDGSNFTLKIRSTKLEDSAMYFCASTQASAVSSYEQYFGPGTRLTVT.

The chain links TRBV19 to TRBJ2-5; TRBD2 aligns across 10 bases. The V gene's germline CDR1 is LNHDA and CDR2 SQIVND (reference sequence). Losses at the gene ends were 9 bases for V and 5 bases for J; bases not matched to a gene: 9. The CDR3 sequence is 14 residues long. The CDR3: CASKRDSGRETQYF. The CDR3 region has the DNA TGTGCCAGCAAAAGGGATAGCGGGAGGGAGACCCAGTACTTC.

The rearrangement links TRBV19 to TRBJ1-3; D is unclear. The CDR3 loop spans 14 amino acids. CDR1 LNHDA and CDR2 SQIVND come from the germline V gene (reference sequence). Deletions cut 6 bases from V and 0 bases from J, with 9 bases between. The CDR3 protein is CASRITASGNTIYF. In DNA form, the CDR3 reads TGTGCCAGTAGGATAACAGCCTCTGGAAACACCATATATTTT. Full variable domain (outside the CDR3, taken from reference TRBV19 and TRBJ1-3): DGGITQSPKYLFRKEGQNVTLSCEQNLNHDAMYWYRQDPGQGLRLIYYSQIVNDFQKGDIAEGYSVSREKKESFPLTVTSAQKNPTAFYLCASRITASGNTIYFGEGSWLTVV.

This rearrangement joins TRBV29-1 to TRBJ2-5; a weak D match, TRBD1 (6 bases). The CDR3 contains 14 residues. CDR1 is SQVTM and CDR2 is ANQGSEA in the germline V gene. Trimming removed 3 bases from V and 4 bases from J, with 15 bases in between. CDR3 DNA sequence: TGCAGCGTTGAGGACCAGGGGTCCGGAGAGACCCAGTACTTC. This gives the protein CSVEDQGSGETQYF.

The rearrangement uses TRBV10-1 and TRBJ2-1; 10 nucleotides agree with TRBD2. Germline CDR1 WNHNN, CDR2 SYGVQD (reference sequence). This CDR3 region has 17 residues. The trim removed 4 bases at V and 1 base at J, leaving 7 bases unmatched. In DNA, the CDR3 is TGCGCCAGCAGTGGGGCTCGGACTAGCGGTTCCTACAATGAGCAGTTCTTC. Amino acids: CASSGARTSGSYNEQFF.

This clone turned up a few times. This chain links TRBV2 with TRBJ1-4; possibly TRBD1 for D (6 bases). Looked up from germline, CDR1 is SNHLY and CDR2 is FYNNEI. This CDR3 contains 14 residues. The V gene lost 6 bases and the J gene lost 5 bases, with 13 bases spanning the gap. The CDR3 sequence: CASRAGARNEKLFF. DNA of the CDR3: TGTGCCAGCAGAGCAGGGGCTCGAAATGAAAAACTGTTTTTT. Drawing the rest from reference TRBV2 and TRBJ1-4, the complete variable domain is EPEVTQTPSHQVTQMGQEVILRCVPISNHLYFYWYRQILGQKVEFLVSFYNNEISEKSEIFDDQFSVERPDGSNFTLKIRSTKLEDSAMYFCASRAGARNEKLFFGSGTQLSVL.

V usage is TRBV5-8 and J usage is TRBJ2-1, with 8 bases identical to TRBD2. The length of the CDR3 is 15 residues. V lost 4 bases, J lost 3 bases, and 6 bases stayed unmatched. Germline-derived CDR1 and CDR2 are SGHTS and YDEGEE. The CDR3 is CASSRLAGHYNEQFF. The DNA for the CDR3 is TGTGCCAGCAGCCGTCTAGCGGGTCACTACAATGAGCAGTTCTTC.

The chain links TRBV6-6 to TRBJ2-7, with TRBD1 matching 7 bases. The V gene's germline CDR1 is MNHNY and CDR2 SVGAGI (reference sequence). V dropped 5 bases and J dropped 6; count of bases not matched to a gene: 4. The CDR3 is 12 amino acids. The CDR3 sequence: CASSRQGGEQYF. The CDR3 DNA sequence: TGTGCCAGCAGTAGACAGGGTGGCGAGCAGTACTTC.

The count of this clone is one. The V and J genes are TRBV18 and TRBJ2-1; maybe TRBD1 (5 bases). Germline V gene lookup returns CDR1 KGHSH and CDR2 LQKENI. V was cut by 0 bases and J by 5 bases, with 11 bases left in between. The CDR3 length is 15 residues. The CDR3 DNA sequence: TGTGCCAGCTCACCACCGGGGCTACTTGACAATGAGCAGTTCTTC. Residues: CASSPPGLLDNEQFF. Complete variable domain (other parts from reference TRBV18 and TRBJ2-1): NAGVMQNPRHLVRRRGQEARLRCSPMKGHSHVYWYRQLPEEGLKFMVYLQKENIIDESGMPKERFSAEFPKEGPSILRIQQVVRGDSAAYFCASSPPGLLDNEQFFGPGTRLTVL.

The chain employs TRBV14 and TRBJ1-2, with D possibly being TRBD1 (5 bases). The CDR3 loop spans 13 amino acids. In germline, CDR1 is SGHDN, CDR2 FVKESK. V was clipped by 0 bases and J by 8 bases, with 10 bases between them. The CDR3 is CASSQESGYGYTF. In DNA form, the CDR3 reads TGTGCCAGCAGCCAAGAATCAGGGTACGGCTACACCTTC.

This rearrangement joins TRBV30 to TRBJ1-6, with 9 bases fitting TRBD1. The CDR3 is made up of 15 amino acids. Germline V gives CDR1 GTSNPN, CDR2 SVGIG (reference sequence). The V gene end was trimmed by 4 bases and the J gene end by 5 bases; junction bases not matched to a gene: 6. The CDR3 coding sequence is TGTGCCTGGAAGTTGGGGGACAGGGATAATTCACCCCTCCACTTT. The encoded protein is CAWKLGDRDNSPLHF.

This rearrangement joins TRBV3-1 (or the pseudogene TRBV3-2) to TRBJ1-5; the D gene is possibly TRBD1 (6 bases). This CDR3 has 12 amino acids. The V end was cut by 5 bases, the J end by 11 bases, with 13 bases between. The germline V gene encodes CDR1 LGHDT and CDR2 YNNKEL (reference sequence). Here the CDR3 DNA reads TGTGCCAGCAGCAGGGACACCGGGGCCCAGCATTTT. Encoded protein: CASSRDTGAQHF.

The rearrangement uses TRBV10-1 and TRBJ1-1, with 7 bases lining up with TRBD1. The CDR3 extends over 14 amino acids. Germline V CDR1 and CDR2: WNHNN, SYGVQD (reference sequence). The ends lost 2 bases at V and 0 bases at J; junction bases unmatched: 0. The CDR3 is CASSEDRVNTEAFF. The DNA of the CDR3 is TGCGCCAGCAGTGAGGACAGGGTGAACACTGAAGCTTTCTTT.

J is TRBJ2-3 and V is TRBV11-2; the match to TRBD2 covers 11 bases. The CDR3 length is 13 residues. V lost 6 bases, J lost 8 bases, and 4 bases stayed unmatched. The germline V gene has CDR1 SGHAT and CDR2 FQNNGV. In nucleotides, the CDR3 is TGTGCCAGCAGGACTAGCGGGATAGCTACGCAGTATTTT. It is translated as CASRTSGIATQYF.

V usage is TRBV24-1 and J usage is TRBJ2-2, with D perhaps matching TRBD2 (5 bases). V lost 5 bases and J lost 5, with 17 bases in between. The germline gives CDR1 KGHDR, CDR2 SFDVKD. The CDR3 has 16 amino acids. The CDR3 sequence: CATSAPGKPRTGELFF. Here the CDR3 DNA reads TGTGCCACCAGTGCCCCGGGGAAACCAAGGACCGGGGAGCTGTTTTTT.

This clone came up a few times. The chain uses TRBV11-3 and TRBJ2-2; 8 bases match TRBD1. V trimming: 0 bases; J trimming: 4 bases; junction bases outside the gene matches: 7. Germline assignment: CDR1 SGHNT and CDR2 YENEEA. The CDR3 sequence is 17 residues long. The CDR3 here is CASSLEARGRGTGELFF. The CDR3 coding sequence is TGTGCCAGCAGCTTAGAAGCCAGGGGGCGAGGCACCGGGGAGCTGTTTTTT.

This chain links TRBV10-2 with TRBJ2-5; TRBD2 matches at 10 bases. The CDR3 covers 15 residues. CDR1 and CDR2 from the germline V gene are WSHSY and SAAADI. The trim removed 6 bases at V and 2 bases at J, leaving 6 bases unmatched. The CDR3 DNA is TGCGCCAGCAGCTCCAGGGGACTAGCGCAAGAGACCCAGTACTTC. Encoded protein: CASSSRGLAQETQYF.

CDR3 loop: CASSYSRQGSGNTIYF. CDR3 DNA: TGTGCCAGCAGTTACTCGAGACAGGGGTCCGGAAACACCATATATTTT. The chain carries TRBV6-5 and TRBJ1-3; 8 bases align to TRBD1. Trimming at V came to 0 bases and at J to 4 bases, leaving 5 bases not matched to a gene. Germline V gene data show CDR1 as MNHEY and CDR2 as SVGAGI. The CDR3 runs 16 residues.

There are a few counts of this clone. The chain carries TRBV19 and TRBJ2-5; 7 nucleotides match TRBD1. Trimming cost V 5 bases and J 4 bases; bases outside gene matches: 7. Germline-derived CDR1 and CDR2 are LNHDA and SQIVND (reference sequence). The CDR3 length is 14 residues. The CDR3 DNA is TGTGCCAGTAGTCTTAGGGGGCACCGAGAGACCCAGTACTTC. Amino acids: CASSLRGHRETQYF.

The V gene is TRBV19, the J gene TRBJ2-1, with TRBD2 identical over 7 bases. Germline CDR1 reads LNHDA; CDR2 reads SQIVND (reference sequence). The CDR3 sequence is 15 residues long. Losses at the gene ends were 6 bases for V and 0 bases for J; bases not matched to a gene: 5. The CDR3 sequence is CASSTLADSYNEQFF. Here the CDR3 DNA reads TGTGCCAGTAGCACTCTAGCGGACTCCTACAATGAGCAGTTCTTC.

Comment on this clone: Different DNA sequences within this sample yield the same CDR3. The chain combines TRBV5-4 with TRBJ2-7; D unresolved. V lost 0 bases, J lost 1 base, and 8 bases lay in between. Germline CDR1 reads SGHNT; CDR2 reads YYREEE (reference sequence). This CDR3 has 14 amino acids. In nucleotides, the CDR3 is TGTGCCAGCAGCTTGGGGCACGGGTCCTACGAGCAGTACTTC. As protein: CASSLGHGSYEQYF. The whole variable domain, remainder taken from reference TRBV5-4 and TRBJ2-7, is ETGVTQSPTHLIKTRGQQVTLRCSSQSGHNTVSWYQQALGQGPQFIFQYYREEENGRGNFPPRFSGLQFPNYSSELNVNALELDDSALYLCASSLGHGSYEQYFGPGTRLTVT.

CDR3 residues: CASSPHGLAGGETQYF. In DNA form, the CDR3 reads TGTGCCAGCAGTCCACACGGACTAGCGGGAGGGGAGACCCAGTACTTC. V and J are TRBV28 and TRBJ2-5, with 15 bases identical to TRBD2. The CDR3 extends over 16 amino acids. V was clipped by 5 bases and J by 5 bases; unmatched bases: 6. Germline V gene lookup returns CDR1 MDHEN and CDR2 SYDVKM. Based on the CDR3 plus reference TRBV28 and TRBJ2-5, the full variable domain is DVKVTQSSRYLVKRTGEKVFLECVQDMDHENMFWYRQDPGLGLRLIYFSYDVKMKEKGDIPEGYSVSREKKERFSLILESASTNQTSMYLCASSPHGLAGGETQYFGPGTRLLVL.

This CDR3 is CASSSMDRVHTYEQYF. The CDR3 DNA is TGTGCCAGCAGCTCGATGGACAGGGTCCACACCTACGAGCAGTACTTC. The chain employs TRBV5-6 and TRBJ2-7, with 8 nucleotides matching TRBD1. Germline V lookup: CDR1 SGHDT, CDR2 YYEEEE. The CDR3 has 16 amino acids. The V gene end was trimmed by 3 bases and the J gene end by 2 bases; junction bases not matched to a gene: 10. Drawing the rest from reference TRBV5-6 and TRBJ2-7, the complete variable domain is DAGVTQSPTHLIKTRGQQVTLRCSPKSGHDTVSWYQQALGQGPQFIFQYYEEEERQRGNFPDRFSGHQFPNYSSELNVNALLLGDSALYLCASSSMDRVHTYEQYFGPGTRLTVT.

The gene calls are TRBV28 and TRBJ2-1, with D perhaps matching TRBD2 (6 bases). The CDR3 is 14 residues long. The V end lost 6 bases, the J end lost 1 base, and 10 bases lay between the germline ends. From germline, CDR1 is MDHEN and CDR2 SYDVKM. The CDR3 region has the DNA TGTGCCAGCAGGCCCGGGACTTCCTACAATGAGCAGTTCTTC. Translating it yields CASRPGTSYNEQFF.